This is a list of T cell receptor beta chains from one sample in a study of OX40 agonist ivuxolimab in advanced cancers. Measured with immunoSEQ multiplex PCR; TCRdb has only the in-frame clones, and not every one. Of about 62,000 clones in the sample, 90% to 95% were seen once. The sample here was CD4+ or CD8+ T cells sorted from blood, taken in a trial of the OX40 agonist ivuxolimab. The receptors were gathered from an adult with an advanced solid tumor such as melanoma, head and neck, liver or kidney cancer. CDR3s include the opening cysteine and the closing phenylalanine or tryptophan.

v_gene	CDR3aa
TRBV5-4	CASSLVGGLQETQYF
TRBV27	CASSISSGDFTDTQYF
TRBV30	CAWSLPQGQETQYF
TRBV5-6	CASSLGAGVPDTQYF
TRBV6-1	CASSEAGRGRYNSPLHF
TRBV5-5	CASSLAPGSEAFF
TRBV19	CASSTGDTREGYTF
TRBV19	CASTIGTGSSYEQYF
TRBV12-5	CASGTQGHTYTDTQYF
TRBV29-1	CSVVAGDTGELFF
TRBV2	CASLNPVSGGAGETQYF
TRBV7-6	CASSLEVGQPQHF
TRBV6-4	CASSQDSQGIQYF
TRBV6-5	CASMPGGTEQYF
TRBV10-3	CAIKPGQGPSEETQYF
TRBV11-2	CASSGWDRENTEAFF
TRBV6-5	CASREGLFSYNEQFF
TRBV2	CASSEGWGDDNEQFF
TRBV5-5	CASSLADSGNTIYF
TRBV5-6	CASSLGSSPTNEKLFF
TRBV4-1	CASSQESDFSDTQYF
TRBV10-2	CASSESIRRVGTEAFF
TRBV27	CASSLRTYSGANVLTF
TRBV27	CASSLLQGETQYF
TRBV4-1	CASSLNRVNEQYF
TRBV29-1	CSGGQANYGYTF
TRBV7-9	CASSRLGENQPQHF
TRBV5-4	CASAPLGTVNTEAFF
TRBV6-5	CASGLAGRVTGELFF
TRBV5-1	CASSRGRVAMNTEAFF
TRBV4-3	CASSQVAGGGHNEQFF
TRBV27	CASSLLDRGNGGYTF
TRBV19	CASSSDRAIGSTEAFF
TRBV6-5	CASSYSRSSDTQYF
TRBV5-5	CASSFGGTDYYGYTF
TRBV7-3	CASSLRLGTDTQYF
TRBV29-1	CSSSGYGANEQFF
TRBV4-1	CASSQEGRLGGAFF
TRBV27	CASTPTGGYDSPLHF
TRBV5-4	CASSLGYRAYTF
TRBV29-1	CSAGTANYNEQFF
TRBV29-1	CSVEDPLAGGGLGFF
TRBV7-9	CASSSSPDRTQYF
TRBV7-6	CASSLESRDPEKFF
TRBV19	CASTGGKNIQYF
TRBV11-2	CASSFAAGNPYYYEQYF